Sequencing of this T cell receptor beta chain was carried out in a study of tumor and adjacent non-tumor tissue in lung cancer. Across the whole study: Stage I to III disease affected about ten men and 5 women aged about 31 to 85. Approximately 4.2 million productive TCRbeta reads were obtained per sample on average.

No cell sorting was done before RNA was extracted from the tissue. Distant lung tissue was collected more than 3 cm away from the tumor edge. From germline, CDR1 is SGHNT and CDR2 YENEEA. The CDR3 is 15 amino acids in total, end residues counted. Details on this clonotype: The DNA is omitted, as the CDR3 cannot be located on it reliably, and the CDR3 follows TCRdb's listing.

Three rounds of nested PCR, following a modified ARM-PCR protocol, produced the TCRbeta library. TCRdb re-called the multiplex PCR reads with MiXCR, one entry per CDR3 protein. The table has some 100,000 distinct CDR3 sequences, over 55% seen once; the top ten hold approximately 18%. This TCR was sampled from a man in his thirties or forties with non-small cell lung cancer. Sequencing was carried out using distant non-tumor lung tissue. This chain links TRBV11-3 with TRBJ2-2; TRBD1, the table's D call, lacks a check against the DNA. CDR3 region: CTSSFGQGSTGELFF.